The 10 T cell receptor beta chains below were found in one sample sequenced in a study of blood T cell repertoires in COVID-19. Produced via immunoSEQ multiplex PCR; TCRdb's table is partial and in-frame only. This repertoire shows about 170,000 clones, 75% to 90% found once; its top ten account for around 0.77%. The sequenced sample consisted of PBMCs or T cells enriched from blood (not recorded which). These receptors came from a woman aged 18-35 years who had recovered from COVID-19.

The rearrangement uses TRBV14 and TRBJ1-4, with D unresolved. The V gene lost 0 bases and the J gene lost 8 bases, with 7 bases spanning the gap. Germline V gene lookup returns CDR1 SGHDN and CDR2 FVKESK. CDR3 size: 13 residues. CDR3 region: CASSQEMREKLFF. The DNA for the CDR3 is TGTGCCAGCAGCCAAGAGATGAGAGAAAAACTGTTTTTT.

This CDR3 is CASSPRGRGGTEAFF. The CDR3 nucleotides read TGTGCCAGCAGTCCCAGGGGGCGTGGCGGAACTGAAGCTTTCTTT. V gene TRBV28 combines with J gene TRBJ1-1; 8 bases match TRBD1. V dropped 5 bases and J dropped 5; count of bases not matched to a gene: 10. Germline CDR1 and CDR2: MDHEN and SYDVKM. The CDR3 extends over 15 amino acids.

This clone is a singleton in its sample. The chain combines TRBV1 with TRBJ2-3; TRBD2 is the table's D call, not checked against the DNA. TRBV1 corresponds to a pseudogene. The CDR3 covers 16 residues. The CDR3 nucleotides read TGCACCAGCAGCCAAGACGGGGAGATCGGCACAGATACGCAGTATTTT. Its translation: CTSSQDGEIGTDTQYF.

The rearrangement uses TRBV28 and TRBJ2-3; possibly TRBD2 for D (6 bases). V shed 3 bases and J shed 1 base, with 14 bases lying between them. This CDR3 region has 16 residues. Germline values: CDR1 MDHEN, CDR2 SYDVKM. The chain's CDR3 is CASSFSGLSGTDTQYF. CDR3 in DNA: TGTGCCAGCAGTTTCTCGGGACTTTCGGGCACAGATACGCAGTATTTT.

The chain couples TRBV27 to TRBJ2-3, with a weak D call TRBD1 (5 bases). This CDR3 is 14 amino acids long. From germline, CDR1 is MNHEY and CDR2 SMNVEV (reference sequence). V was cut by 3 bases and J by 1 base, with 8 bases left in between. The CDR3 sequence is CASSFRQRTDTQYF. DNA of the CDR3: TGTGCCAGCAGTTTCCGACAGCGCACAGATACGCAGTATTTT.

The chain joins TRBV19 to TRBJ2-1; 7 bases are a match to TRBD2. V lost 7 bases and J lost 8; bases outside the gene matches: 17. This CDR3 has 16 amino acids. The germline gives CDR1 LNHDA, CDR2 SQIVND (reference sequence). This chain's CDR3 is CASTGGAGLVDHEQFF. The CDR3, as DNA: TGTGCCAGTACGGGGGGTGCGGGCCTCGTCGACCATGAGCAGTTCTTC. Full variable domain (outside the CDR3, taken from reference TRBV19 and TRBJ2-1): DGGITQSPKYLFRKEGQNVTLSCEQNLNHDAMYWYRQDPGQGLRLIYYSQIVNDFQKGDIAEGYSVSREKKESFPLTVTSAQKNPTAFYLCASTGGAGLVDHEQFFGPGTRLTVL.

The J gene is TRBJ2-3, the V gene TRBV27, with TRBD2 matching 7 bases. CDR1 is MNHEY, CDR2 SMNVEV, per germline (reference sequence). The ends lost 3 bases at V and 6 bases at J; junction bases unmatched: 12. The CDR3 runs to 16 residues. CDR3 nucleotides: TGTGCCAGCAGTTTGTGGGTGGGAGGGCCGTCGGATACGCAGTATTTT. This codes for CASSLWVGGPSDTQYF.

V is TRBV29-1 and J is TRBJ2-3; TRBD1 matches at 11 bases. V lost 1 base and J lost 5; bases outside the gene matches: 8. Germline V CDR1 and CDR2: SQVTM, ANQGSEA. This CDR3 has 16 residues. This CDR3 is CSVEGEDRGLGDTQYF. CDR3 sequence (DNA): TGCAGCGTTGAAGGAGAGGACAGGGGGCTGGGAGATACGCAGTATTTT.

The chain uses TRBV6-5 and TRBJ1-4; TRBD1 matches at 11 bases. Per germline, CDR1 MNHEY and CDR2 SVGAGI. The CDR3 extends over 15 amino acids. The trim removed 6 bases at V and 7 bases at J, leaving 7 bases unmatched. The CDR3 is CASSRTGGTGEKLFF. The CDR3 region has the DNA TGTGCCAGCAGCCGGACAGGGGGCACAGGTGAAAAACTGTTTTTT.

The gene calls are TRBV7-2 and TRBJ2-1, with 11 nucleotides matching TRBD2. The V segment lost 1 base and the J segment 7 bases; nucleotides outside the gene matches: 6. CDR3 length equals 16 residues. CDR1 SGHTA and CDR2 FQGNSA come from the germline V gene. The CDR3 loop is CASSLGEASGGNEQFF. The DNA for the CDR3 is TGTGCCAGCAGCTTAGGAGAGGCTAGCGGGGGGAATGAGCAGTTCTTC.